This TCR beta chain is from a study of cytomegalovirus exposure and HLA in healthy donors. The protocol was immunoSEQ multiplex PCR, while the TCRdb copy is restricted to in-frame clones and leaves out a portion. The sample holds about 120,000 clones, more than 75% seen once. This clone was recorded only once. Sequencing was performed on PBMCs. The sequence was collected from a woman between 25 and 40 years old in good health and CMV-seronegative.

The CDR3 sequence: CASSLDSAGGTEAFF. Here the CDR3 DNA reads TGTGCCAGCAGCTTAGACTCCGCCGGTGGCACTGAAGCTTTCTTT. The genes are TRBV11-2 and TRBJ1-1; the D is unclear. Germline values: CDR1 SGHAT, CDR2 FQNNGV. The CDR3 contains 15 residues. The V and J ends lost 0 bases and 4 bases respectively, with 12 bases between them.